The subject of this entry is one T cell receptor beta chain. The data stem from a study of CD8+CD57+ T cells in acquired aplastic anemia. Investigators profiled TCR beta VDJ and CDR3 from genomic DNA template. TCRdb independently ran MiXCR on the reads; one entry per CDR3 protein. This repertoire shows about 270,000 distinct CDR3 sequences, around 60% found once; its top ten account for 6.5% to 10%. This CDR3 is built from 10 residues. From germline, CDR1 is DFQATT and CDR2 SNEGSKA (reference sequence). V lost 6 bases and J 6 bases, leaving 8 bases between the germline ends. The sequencing sample was made of sorted CD4+, CD8+, or CD8+CD57+ T cells (not recorded which) from PBMCs. The chain recombines TRBV20-1 with TRBJ1-2; D remains unclear. This clonotype was obtained from a human donor with severe aplastic anemia or a healthy control (not recorded which). CDR3 sequence: CSAVDHGYTF. The CDR3 coding sequence is TGCAGTGCCGTAGACCATGGCTACACCTTC.